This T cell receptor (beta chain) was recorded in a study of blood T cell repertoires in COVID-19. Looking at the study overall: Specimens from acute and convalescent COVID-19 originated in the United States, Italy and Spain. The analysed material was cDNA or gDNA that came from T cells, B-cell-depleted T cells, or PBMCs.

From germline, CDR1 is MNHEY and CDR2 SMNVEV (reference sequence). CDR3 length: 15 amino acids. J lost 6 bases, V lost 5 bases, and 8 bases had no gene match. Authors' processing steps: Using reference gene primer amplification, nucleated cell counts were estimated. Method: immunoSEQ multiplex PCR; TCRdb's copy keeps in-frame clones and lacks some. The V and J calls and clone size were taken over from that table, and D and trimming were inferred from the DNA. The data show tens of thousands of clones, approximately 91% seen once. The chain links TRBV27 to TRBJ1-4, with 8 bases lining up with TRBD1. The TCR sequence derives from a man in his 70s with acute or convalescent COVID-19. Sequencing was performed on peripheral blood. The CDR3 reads CASSPWTGTDEKLFF. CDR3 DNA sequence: TGTGCCAGCAGTCCTTGGACAGGGACAGATGAAAAACTGTTTTTT. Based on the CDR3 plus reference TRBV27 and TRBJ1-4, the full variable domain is EAQVTQNPRYLITVTGKKLTVTCSQNMNHEYMSWYRQDPGLGLRQIYYSMNVEVTDKGDVPEGYKVSRKEKRNFPLILESPSPNQTSLYFCASSPWTGTDEKLFFGSGTQLSVL.